This is a list of T cell receptor beta chains from one sample in a study of Tregs in tolerant kidney transplant recipients. Profiled with immunoSEQ multiplex PCR; TCRdb holds only in-frame clones, not every one. Altogether about 240,000 clones are present, 80% to 85% being singletons, with the ten largest covering approximately 0.69%. Sequenced input: CD4+ T cells from blood. Every receptor here comes from a human donor in good health. Each CDR3 is given with its conserved first and last residue. D genes are given only for firm matches. The size field is filled for only some rows; it gives once, few, many or a size class.

>TRBD1|15|.|TRBV11-2|TRBJ2-1
TGTGCCAGCAGCTTACGGGCAGGGGGCTACAATGAGCAGTTCTTC
CASSLRAGGYNEQFF
>.|13|.|TRBV7-9|TRBJ1-6
TGTGCCAGCAGCGTCGGATGGAATTCACCCCTCCACTTT
CASSVGWNSPLHF
>.|16|.|TRBV2|TRBJ2-2
TGTGCCAGCGCCCGGCAGGGAAAGGTTGACACCGGGGAGCTGTTTTTT
CASARQGKVDTGELFF
>TRBD1|14|once|TRBV5-1|TRBJ2-7
TGCGCCAGCAGCTTGGGGACAGGGGGCAACGAGCAGTACTTC
CASSLGTGGNEQYF
>TRBD1|14|.|TRBV7-2|TRBJ1-6
TGTGCCAGCAGCCCGGGACAGTGGAATTCACCCCTCCACTTT
CASSPGQWNSPLHF
>.|13|.|TRBV5-1|TRBJ2-2
TGCGCCAGCAGGACGCCTAACACCGGGGAGCTGTTTTTT
CASRTPNTGELFF
>.|15|.|TRBV18|TRBJ2-7
TGTGCCAGCTCACCCGGGATCCCGGGAACCTACGAGCAGTACTTC
CASSPGIPGTYEQYF
>.|14|few|TRBV5-4|TRBJ2-7
TGTGCCAGCAGCAATGGAGGGGACTCCTACGAGCAGTACTTC
CASSNGGDSYEQYF
>.|11|.|TRBV7-9|TRBJ2-7
TGTGCCAGCAGCGTGTCCTACGAGCAGTACTTC
CASSVSYEQYF
>.|17|.|TRBV7-9|TRBJ2-2
TGTGCCAGCAGCTTAGCGCACATCAGGGAGACGGCCGGGGAGCTGTTTTTT
CASSLAHIRETAGELFF
>.|15|.|TRBV11-3|TRBJ2-1
TGTGCCAGCAGCCCCTCCTTTGGGTCCTACAATGAGCAGTTCTTC
CASSPSFGSYNEQFF
>.|17|once|TRBV4-1|TRBJ2-7
TGCGCCAGCAGCCAACAACCCTATGTTAGCAGGCGGTACGAGCAGTACTTC
CASSQQPYVSRRYEQYF
>.|11|.|TRBV7-2|TRBJ1-1
TGTGCCAGCAGCTTACCGGGCCCGGCTTTCTTT
CASSLPGPAFF
>TRBD1|17|.|TRBV7-2|TRBJ1-2
TGTGCCAGCAGCTTAGGAGCCGACAGGGTTCCGGTCTATGGCTACACCTTC
CASSLGADRVPVYGYTF
>.|13|.|TRBV7-9|TRBJ1-2
TGTGCCAGCAGCTCCCGAGTGAACTATGGCTACACCTTC
CASSSRVNYGYTF
>TRBD1|17|.|TRBV19|TRBJ2-7
TGTGCCAGTAGTGCCCAGGGACAGGGAGTAAAGTCCTACGAGCAGTACTTC
CASSAQGQGVKSYEQYF
>.|13|.|TRBV30|TRBJ1-6
TGTGCCTGGAGTGACCGACCGGCCTTCGTCCTCCACTTT
CAWSDRPAFVLHF
>.|16|.|TRBV6-6|TRBJ2-1
TGTGCCAGCACCTACTCCCGCGCAGGGAAATCGAATGAGCAGTTCTTC
CASTYSRAGKSNEQFF
>.|14|.|TRBV6-5|TRBJ2-1
TGTGCCAGCACTGAATTGACTGGACGTAATGAGCAGTTCTTC
CASTELTGRNEQFF
>.|14|once|TRBV7-3|TRBJ2-5
TGTGCCAGCAGCTCCTCGGGACAACAAGAGACCCAGTACTTC
CASSSSGQQETQYF